This TCR beta chain appears in the sequencing data of a study of OX40 agonist ivuxolimab in advanced cancers. Overall study: Partial responses were seen in three patients, one with hepatocellular carcinoma and two with cutaneous melanoma.

By proportion, this clone is medium-sized (0.01 to 0.1%). Profiling relied on immunoSEQ multiplex PCR, and the TCRdb table lists in-frame clones only, not all of them. The repertoire consists of about 55,000 clones, with around three quarters occurring once and the leading ten covering approximately 6%. The sequencing used CD4+ or CD8+ T cells sorted from blood, collected in a trial of the OX40 agonist ivuxolimab. This sequence was found in an adult with an advanced solid tumor such as melanoma, head and neck, liver or kidney cancer.

CDR3 in amino acids: CALHREGGYTF. Here the CDR3 DNA reads TGCGCCCTCCACAGGGAGGGCGGCTACACCTTC. The rearrangement uses TRBV10-2 and TRBJ1-2; D possibly corresponds to TRBD1 (6 bases). The V end lost 11 bases, the J end lost 8 bases, and 15 bases lay between the germline ends. The length of the CDR3 is 11 residues. Germline-derived CDR1 and CDR2 are WSHSY and SAAADI.